The 21 T cell receptor beta chains in this list originate from one sample, sequenced in a study of cytomegalovirus exposure and HLA in healthy donors. The study ran its PCR with 60 Vbeta and 13 Jbeta primers. TCRdb's copy holds only in-frame clones and misses some; the assay was immunoSEQ multiplex PCR. The sample includes some 110,000 clones, over 65% seen only once; the top ten take approximately 0.9%. Sequences were obtained from PBMCs. The source of these receptors is a woman aged 30 to 39 in good health and CMV-seronegative.

As DNA, the CDR3 is TGTGCCAGCAGCCGCAGTGGGGGCGCGGATACGCAGTATTTT. It yields the protein CASSRSGGADTQYF. The gene calls are TRBV6-5 and TRBJ2-3; D possibly corresponds to TRBD1 (6 bases). The CDR3 runs 14 residues. The germline gives CDR1 MNHEY, CDR2 SVGAGI. V was clipped by 6 bases and J by 6 bases, with 16 bases between them.

This clone was counted once. The J gene is TRBJ2-1, the V gene TRBV7-3; D is possibly TRBD1 (6 bases). The V gene's germline CDR1 is SGHTA and CDR2 FQGTGA. CDR3 size: 13 residues. V lost 1 base and J 5 bases, leaving 6 bases between the germline ends. The CDR3 DNA reads TGTGCCAGCAGCTTAAACAGGGACAATGAGCAGTTCTTC. The encoded protein is CASSLNRDNEQFF. Full variable domain (remainder filled in from reference TRBV7-3 and TRBJ2-1): GAGVSQTPSNKVTEKGKYVELRCDPISGHTALYWYRQSLGQGPEFLIYFQGTGAADDSGLPNDRFFAVRPEGSVSTLKIQRTERGDSAVYLCASSLNRDNEQFFGPGTRLTVL.

The chain employs TRBV19 and TRBJ1-1; 9 nucleotides line up with TRBD1. The germline V gene has CDR1 LNHDA and CDR2 SQIVND (reference sequence). The CDR3 has 16 amino acids. The junction had 10 bases not matched to a gene; V was cut back by 7 bases and J by 1 base. The CDR3 protein is CASTLGQGDWNTEAFF. As DNA, the CDR3 is TGTGCCAGTACCTTGGGACAGGGAGATTGGAACACTGAAGCTTTCTTT.

The V gene is TRBV11-2, the J gene TRBJ1-2; TRBD1 might be the D (6 bases). The CDR3 consists of 14 residues. V lost 4 bases to trimming and J lost 1 base, with 10 bases between them. Germline values: CDR1 SGHAT, CDR2 FQNNGV. The CDR3: CASSSQGGNYGYTF. DNA of the CDR3: TGTGCCAGCAGCTCTCAAGGGGGTAACTATGGCTACACCTTC.

This clone was observed a few times. The V gene is TRBV9, the J gene TRBJ2-2; D possibly corresponds to TRBD2 (6 bases). The germline CDR1 and CDR2 sequences are SGDLS and YYNGEE. The CDR3 is 16 residues long. The V gene lost 6 bases and the J gene lost 1 base, with 16 bases spanning the gap. This chain's CDR3 is CASMVGASENTGELFF. Written as DNA, the CDR3 is TGTGCCAGCATGGTTGGGGCTAGCGAGAACACCGGGGAGCTGTTTTTT.

The chain is built from TRBV11-3 and TRBJ2-5; tentatively, D is TRBD2 (6 bases). Germline V CDR1 and CDR2: SGHNT, YENEEA. The CDR3 spans 15 residues. Trimming took off 1 base at V and 5 bases at J, with 14 bases between the two ends. The DNA for the CDR3 is TGTGCCAGCAGCTTAGGTGGCGGGGTGGGGGAGACCCAGTACTTC. The encoded protein is CASSLGGGVGETQYF.

The chain combines TRBV5-6 with TRBJ2-1; possible D gene TRBD2, 6 bases. V was clipped by 3 bases and J by 0 bases, with 13 bases between them. The CDR3 covers 16 residues. Germline CDR1 and CDR2: SGHDT and YYEEEE. CDR3 protein: CASSYPSESSYNEQFF. DNA for the CDR3: TGTGCCAGCAGCTACCCTAGCGAGAGCTCCTACAATGAGCAGTTCTTC.

The V call is TRBV7-9, the J call TRBJ2-7, with 8 nucleotides matching TRBD1. Trimming took 4 bases from V and 4 from J; bases not matched to a gene: 9. The CDR3 is 15 amino acids. Per germline, CDR1 SEHNR and CDR2 FQNEAQ (reference sequence). Here the CDR3 reads CASSSTGQAGYEQYF. DNA of the CDR3: TGTGCCAGCAGCTCGACGGGACAGGCAGGTTACGAGCAGTACTTC.

The chain combines TRBV30 with TRBJ2-7; D possibly corresponds to TRBD1 (5 bases). Per the germline V gene, CDR1 is GTSNPN and CDR2 is SVGIG (reference sequence). The CDR3 is 16 residues long. V lost 3 bases and J lost 0, with 18 bases in between. As DNA, the CDR3 is TGTGCCTGGAGACCCCAGGGATCCTGGAGCTCCTACGAGCAGTACTTC. Encoded protein: CAWRPQGSWSSYEQYF.

This chain uses TRBV6-5 with TRBJ1-2; no clear D. This CDR3 has 15 residues. The germline CDR1 and CDR2 sequences are MNHEY and SVGAGI. V was pared by 0 bases and J by 4 bases, with 12 bases between. CDR3 residues: CASSYSSGDSYGYTF. The DNA for the CDR3 is TGTGCCAGCAGTTACTCGAGCGGCGACTCCTATGGCTACACCTTC.

This clone was seen only once. The chain carries TRBV6-5 and TRBJ2-1, with 7 positions matching TRBD1. The germline V gene has CDR1 MNHEY and CDR2 SVGAGI. The CDR3 sequence is 14 residues long. V was pared by 6 bases and J by 7 bases, with 9 bases of the junction left unmatched. The CDR3 DNA reads TGTGCCAGCAGCTCAGGGGCAGGGGGTAATGAGCAGTTCTTC. Translating gives CASSSGAGGNEQFF.

The chain joins TRBV9 to TRBJ2-7; TRBD2 matches at 10 bases. Germline trimming cut 0 bases from V and 5 bases from J; bases unmatched to any gene: 5. Germline V gene data show CDR1 as SGDLS and CDR2 as YYNGEE. The CDR3 has 15 residues. For the CDR3, the DNA is TGTGCCAGCAGCGTAGGTCTAGCGGGAGTCCACGAGCAGTACTTC. The encoded protein is CASSVGLAGVHEQYF.

Remarks on this clone: At the DNA level, this CDR3 is encoded by other sequences in the same sample as well. The chain joins TRBV5-1 to TRBJ1-2; D call uncertain. The germline CDR1 and CDR2 sequences are SGHRS and YFSETQ. The CDR3 extends over 12 amino acids. V lost 4 bases, J lost 5 bases, and 9 bases lay in between. CDR3 protein: CASSPGGYGYTF. In DNA form, the CDR3 reads TGCGCCAGCAGCCCCGGCGGGTATGGCTACACCTTC.

V is TRBV30 and J is TRBJ1-4; D possibly corresponds to TRBD1 (6 bases). Deletions cut 6 bases from V and 8 bases from J, with 13 bases between. The CDR3 is made up of 12 amino acids. CDR1 GTSNPN and CDR2 SVGIG come from the germline V gene (reference sequence). The CDR3 is CACQKDSEKLFF. The DNA for the CDR3 is TGTGCCTGCCAAAAGGACAGCGAAAAACTGTTTTTT.

The V call is TRBV30, the J call TRBJ2-5; 7 nucleotides align to TRBD2. Gene TRBJ2-7 matches the end of the DNA better, so the J call may be wrong. Per the germline V gene, CDR1 is GTSNPN and CDR2 is SVGIG (reference sequence). This CDR3 has 14 residues. CDR3 DNA: TGTGCCTGGAGTAAGCGGGACGGCTTATACGAGCAGTACTTC. Translating gives CAWSKRDGLYEQYF.

The chain recombines TRBV15 with TRBJ2-4, with a possible D match to TRBD2 (6 bases). Trimming stripped 3 bases from V and 6 bases from J, with 9 bases between. The CDR3 sequence is 13 residues long. Germline V gene data show CDR1 as LNHNV and CDR2 as YYDKDF (reference sequence). CDR3 DNA sequence: TGTGCCACCAGCAGGGCGGGACGAAACATTCAGTACTTC. Protein: CATSRAGRNIQYF.

The V call is TRBV4-3, the J call TRBJ2-1, with 11 bases lining up with TRBD2. Germline V gene sequence: CDR1 LGHNA, CDR2 YSLEER. The CDR3 is 16 residues long. J lost 6 bases, V lost 3 bases, and 7 bases had no gene match. The CDR3 sequence is CASSHIAGGSSNEQFF. In DNA, the CDR3 is TGCGCCAGCAGCCATATAGCGGGGGGGAGTTCCAATGAGCAGTTCTTC.

The V call is TRBV9, the J call TRBJ2-4; TRBD1 agrees at 7 bases. V was clipped by 4 bases and J by 5 bases; unmatched bases: 9. CDR1 is SGDLS and CDR2 is YYNGEE in the germline V gene. This CDR3 has 15 residues. CDR3 nucleotide sequence: TGTGCCAGCAGCCCCAGACAGGGTTTGGAAAACATTCAGTACTTC. It translates to CASSPRQGLENIQYF.

This clone occurred a few times. The chain has TRBV19 and TRBJ1-3; 7 nucleotides match TRBD1. Germline V CDR1 and CDR2: LNHDA, SQIVND (reference sequence). This CDR3 comprises 12 residues. CDR3 DNA: TGTGCGACAGGGATCCCTGGAAACACCATATATTTT. Its protein is CATGIPGNTIYF.

V gene TRBV7-9 combines with J gene TRBJ1-2, with D unresolved. The V and J ends lost 5 bases and 1 base respectively, with 11 bases between them. Germline loops: CDR1 SEHNR, CDR2 FQNEAQ (reference sequence). The CDR3 is made up of 14 amino acids. The CDR3 protein is CASSASGVNYGYTF. CDR3 in DNA: TGTGCCAGCAGCGCAAGCGGAGTTAACTATGGCTACACCTTC.

CDR3 region: CASDRSPGSTQFF. In DNA, the CDR3 is TGTGCCAGCGATAGGAGTCCGGGGAGTACTCAGTTCTTC. V usage is TRBV14 and J usage is TRBJ2-1; D may be TRBD2 (5 bases). V lost 8 bases, J lost 13 bases, and 21 bases lay in between. In germline, CDR1 is SGHDN, CDR2 FVKESK. The CDR3 is 13 amino acids.